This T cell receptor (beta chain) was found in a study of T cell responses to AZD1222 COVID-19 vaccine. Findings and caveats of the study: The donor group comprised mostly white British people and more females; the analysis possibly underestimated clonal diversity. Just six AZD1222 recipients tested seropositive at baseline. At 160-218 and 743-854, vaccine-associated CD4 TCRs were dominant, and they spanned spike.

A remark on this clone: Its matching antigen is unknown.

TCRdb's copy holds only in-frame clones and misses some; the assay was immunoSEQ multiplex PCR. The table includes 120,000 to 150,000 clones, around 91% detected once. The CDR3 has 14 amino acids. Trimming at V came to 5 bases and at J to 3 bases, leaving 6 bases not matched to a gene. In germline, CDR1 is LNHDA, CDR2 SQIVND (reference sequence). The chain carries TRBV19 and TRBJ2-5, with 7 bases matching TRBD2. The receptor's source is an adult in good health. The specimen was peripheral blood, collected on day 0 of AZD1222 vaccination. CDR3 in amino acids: CASSPFREEETQYF. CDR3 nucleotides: TGTGCCAGTAGTCCATTTCGGGAGGAAGAGACCCAGTACTTC.